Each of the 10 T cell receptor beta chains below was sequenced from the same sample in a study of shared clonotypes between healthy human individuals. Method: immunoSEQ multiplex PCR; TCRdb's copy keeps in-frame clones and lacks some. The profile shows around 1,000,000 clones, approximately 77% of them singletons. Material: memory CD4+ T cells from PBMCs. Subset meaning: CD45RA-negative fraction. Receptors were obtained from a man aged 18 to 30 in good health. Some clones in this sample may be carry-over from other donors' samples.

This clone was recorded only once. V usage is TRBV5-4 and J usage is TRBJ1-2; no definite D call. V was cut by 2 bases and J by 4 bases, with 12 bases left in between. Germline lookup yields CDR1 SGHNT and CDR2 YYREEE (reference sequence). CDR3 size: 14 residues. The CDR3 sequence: CASSLWAVSYGYTF. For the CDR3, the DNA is TGTGCCAGCAGCTTATGGGCGGTTAGCTATGGCTACACCTTC.

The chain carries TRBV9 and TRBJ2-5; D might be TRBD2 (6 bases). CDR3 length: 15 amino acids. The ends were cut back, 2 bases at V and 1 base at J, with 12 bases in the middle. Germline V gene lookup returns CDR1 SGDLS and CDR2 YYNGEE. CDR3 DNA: TGTGCCAGCAGCGTCCAGATGGGAGGCCAAGAGACCCAGTACTTC. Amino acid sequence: CASSVQMGGQETQYF.

Here the CDR3 DNA reads TGTGCCAGCTCAAAGATCGACAGGGGTGGCTCCTACGAGCAGTACTTC. It encodes CASSKIDRGGSYEQYF. V usage is TRBV6-7 and J usage is TRBJ2-7, with TRBD1 matching 8 bases. TRBV6-7 is labeled an ORF, and its function is uncertain. J was trimmed by 0 bases and V by 8 bases; bases with no gene match: 12. The CDR3 spans 16 residues.

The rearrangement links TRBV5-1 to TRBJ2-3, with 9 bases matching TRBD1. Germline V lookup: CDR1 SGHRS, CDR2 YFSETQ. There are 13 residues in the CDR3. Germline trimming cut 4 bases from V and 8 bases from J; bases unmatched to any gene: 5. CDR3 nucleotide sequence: TGCGCCAGCAGCAACAGGGGGCAGGGTACGCAGTATTTT. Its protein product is CASSNRGQGTQYF.

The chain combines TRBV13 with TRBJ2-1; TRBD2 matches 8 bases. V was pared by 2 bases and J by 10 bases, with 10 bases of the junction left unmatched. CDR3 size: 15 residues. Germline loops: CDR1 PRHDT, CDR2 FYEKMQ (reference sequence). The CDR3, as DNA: TGTGCCAGCAGCTTATCTGGACTAGCCGCCGGAGAGCAGTTCTTC. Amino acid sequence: CASSLSGLAAGEQFF. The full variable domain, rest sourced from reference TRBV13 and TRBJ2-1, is AAGVIQSPRHLIKEKRETATLKCYPIPRHDTVYWYQQGPGQDPQFLISFYEKMQSDKGSIPDRFSAQQFSDYHSELNMSSLELGDSALYFCASSLSGLAAGEQFFGPGTRLTVL.

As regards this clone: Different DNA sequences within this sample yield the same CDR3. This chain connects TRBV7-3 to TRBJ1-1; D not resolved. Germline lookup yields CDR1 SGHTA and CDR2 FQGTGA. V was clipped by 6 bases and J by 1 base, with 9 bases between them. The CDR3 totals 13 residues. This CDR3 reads CASSLGWNTEAFF. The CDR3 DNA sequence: TGTGCCAGCAGTTTGGGGTGGAACACTGAAGCTTTCTTT.

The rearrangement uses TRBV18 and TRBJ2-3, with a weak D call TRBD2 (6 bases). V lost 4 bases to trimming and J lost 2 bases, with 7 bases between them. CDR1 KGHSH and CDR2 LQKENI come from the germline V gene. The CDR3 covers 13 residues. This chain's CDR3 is CASSRGDTDTQYF. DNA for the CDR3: TGTGCCAGCTCACGGGGGGACACAGATACGCAGTATTTT.

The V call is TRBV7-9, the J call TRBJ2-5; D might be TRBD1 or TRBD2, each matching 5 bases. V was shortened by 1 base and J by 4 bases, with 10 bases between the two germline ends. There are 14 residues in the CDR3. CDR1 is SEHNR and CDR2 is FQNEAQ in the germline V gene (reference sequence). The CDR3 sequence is CASSLEAGTETQYF. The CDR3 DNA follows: TGTGCCAGCAGCTTAGAGGCAGGGACAGAGACCCAGTACTTC.

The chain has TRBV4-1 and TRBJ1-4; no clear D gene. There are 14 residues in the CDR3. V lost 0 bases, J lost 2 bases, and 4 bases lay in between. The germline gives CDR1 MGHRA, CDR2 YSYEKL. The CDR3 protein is CASSQDSTNEKLFF. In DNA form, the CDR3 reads TGCGCCAGCAGCCAAGACTCCACTAATGAAAAACTGTTTTTT.

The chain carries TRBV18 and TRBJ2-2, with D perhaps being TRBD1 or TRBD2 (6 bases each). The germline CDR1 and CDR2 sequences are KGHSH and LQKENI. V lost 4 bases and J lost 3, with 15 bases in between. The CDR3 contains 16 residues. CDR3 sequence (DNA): TGTGCCAGCTCACGGACCACGGGGGCCGACACCGGGGAGCTGTTTTTT. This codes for CASSRTTGADTGELFF.